Only one count was recorded for the clone carrying this T cell receptor beta chain. Documented time point: patch test 3, about 24 weeks after DPC sensitization. Treatment meaning: therapeutic diphenylcyclopropenone sensitization with weekly scalp DPC. This record comes from a study of human T cells and chemical hapten exposure. MiXCR, applied by TCRdb to the RACE reads, yields one record per CDR3 protein. The table lists about 160,000 distinct CDR3 sequences, roughly a quarter of them singletons, with 2.1% in the top ten. The CDR3 consists of 19 residues. Per germline, CDR1 LNHDA and CDR2 SQIVND (reference sequence). Trimming took 5 bases from V and 2 from J; bases not matched to a gene: 9.

The chain carries TRBV19 and TRBJ2-1; the match to TRBD2 covers 16 bases. This clonotype originated in a young woman with alopecia areata. Some clones in this sample may be carry-over from other donors' samples. The material sequenced was whole blood, taken in connection with sensitization to the hapten diphenylcyclopropenone (DPC). The CDR3 loop reads CASSPRGLAGGVAYNEQFF. The CDR3 region has the DNA TGTGCCAGTAGTCCTCGGGGACTAGCGGGGGGGGTCGCCTACAATGAGCAGTTCTTC.